This T cell receptor beta chain was recovered during a study of blood T cell repertoires in COVID-19. In the study overall: COVID-19 samples, acute and convalescent, were from the United States, Italy and Spain.

This clone appeared a few times. Cohorts were determined from participant-reported clinical history. Sequenced by immunoSEQ multiplex PCR; TCRdb stores in-frame clones only, minus some. The sample yields roughly 150,000 clones, about nine tenths seen once. CDR1 is SGHTA, CDR2 FQGTGA, per germline. The CDR3 is 14 residues long. V gave up 3 bases and J gave up 6 bases, with 12 bases separating them. Sequences were obtained from PBMCs or T cells enriched from blood (not recorded which). This sequence originates from a man aged 50-60 years who had recovered from COVID-19. V gene TRBV7-3 combines with J gene TRBJ2-1; perhaps TRBD2 as D (6 bases). The CDR3 loop reads CASSFVGGGNEQFF. Written as DNA, the CDR3 is TGTGCCAGCAGCTTTGTCGGGGGAGGCAATGAGCAGTTCTTC.